These T cell receptor beta chains were read from a single sample in a study of blood T cells in healthy people across ages. TCRdb fed the 5' RACE reads into MiXCR, producing one record per CDR3 protein. The table shows 1,300,000 or so distinct CDR3 sequences, with 59% occurring only once. The specimen was blood. All receptors derive from a man younger than 35 in good health. Both conserved end residues are part of each CDR3. D genes are given only for firm matches. The listing skips clone size in some rows; elsewhere it reads once, few, many or a size class.

>TRBD1|15|TRBJ2-7|-|TRBV25-1
TGTGCCAGCAGTGCAGGGGGCCTAGGGTACAATGAGCAGTACTTC
CASSAGGLGYNEQYF
>-|17|TRBJ2-3|-|TRBV21-1
-
CASSKDEFAGGSDTQYF
>-|18|TRBJ2-2|-|TRBV12-3/TRBV12-4
TGTGCCAGCAGTCCCCAGGGACACGGCCAGAGTGGCCCCGGGGAGCTGTTTTTT
CASSPQGHGQSGPGELFF
>-|14|TRBJ2-7|once|TRBV7-8
TGTGCCAGCAGCTGGAAACAGGGAGTCTACGAGCAGTACTTC
CASSWKQGVYEQYF
>TRBD2|16|TRBJ2-7|-|TRBV4-1
TGCGCCAGCAGCCAAGAATCCCAGCGGGAGTTGGATGAGCAGTACTTC
CASSQESQRELDEQYF
>-|15|TRBJ1-2|-|TRBV7-9
TGTGCCAGCAGCTTAGGGGGACACGACAACTGTGGCTACACCTTC
CASSLGGHDNCGYTF
>-|17|TRBJ1-4|-|TRBV10-3
TGTGCCATCAGTGAGTCCCTGGGACCAACCGGAGGTGAAAAACTGTTTTTT
CAISESLGPTGGEKLFF
>-|15|TRBJ2-5|-|TRBV3-1
TGTGCCAGCAGCCAAGAAATGAGCCGGGTAGGCGCCCAGTACTTC
CASSQEMSRVGAQYF
>-|14|TRBJ2-1|-|TRBV15
TGTGCCACCCCTGGAGCGGAGGGGGACAATGAGCAGTTCTTC
CATPGAEGDNEQFF
>TRBD1|12|TRBJ2-5|-|TRBV29-1
TGCAGCGCACAGGGGTATGGGGAGACCCAGTACTTC
CSAQGYGETQYF
>TRBD2|16|TRBJ2-2|few|TRBV4-1
TGCGCCAGCAGCCTACGACTAGCGGGAGCCTCCGGGGAGCTGTTTTTT
CASSLRLAGASGELFF
>-|16|TRBJ2-6|-|TRBV5-1
TGCGCCAGCAGCTTGGATATTAGGACGGGGGCCAACGTCCTGACTTTC
CASSLDIRTGANVLTF
>TRBD2|16|TRBJ2-1|few|TRBV4-2
TGTGCCAGCAGCGATTATGGGGCGGGAGGAAACAATGAGCAGTTCTTC
CASSDYGAGGNNEQFF
>-|16|TRBJ2-6|few|TRBV9
TGTGCCAGCAGCTCGCTGACCCTCTCTGGGGCCAACGTCCTGACTTTC
CASSSLTLSGANVLTF
>-|15|TRBJ2-4|-|TRBV6-2/TRBV6-3
TGTGCCAGCAGCCAAAGGGCGGGGCTGGTAGACATTCAGTACTTC
CASSQRAGLVDIQYF
>-|15|TRBJ1-5|-|TRBV27
TGTGCCGGCAGTTTATCGGGGTGGGGCAATCAGCCCCAGCATTTT
CAGSLSGWGNQPQHF
>-|15|TRBJ2-1|few|TRBV20-1
TGCAGTGCAACCAGAGCTGGACTCCTCTACAATGAGCAGTTCTTC
CSATRAGLLYNEQFF
>TRBD1|13|TRBJ2-1|-|TRBV29-1
TGCAGCGTTGGGGGACAGGGAATCAATGAGCAGTTCTTC
CSVGGQGINEQFF
>TRBD1|13|TRBJ1-2|-|TRBV4-2
TGTGCCAGCAGCCAAGGGGACAGCTATGGCTACACCTTC
CASSQGDSYGYTF
>-|13|TRBJ1-1|few|TRBV7-2
TGTGCCAGCAGCCTTAATGCGAACACTGAAGCTTTCTTT
CASSLNANTEAFF
>TRBD2|17|TRBJ2-1|-|TRBV12-3/TRBV12-4
TGTGCCAGCAGCCCCGGAGGTACAAGCGGGGTCTACAATGAGCAGTTCTTC
CASSPGGTSGVYNEQFF
>-|19|TRBJ1-4|-|TRBV25-1
TGTGCCAGCAGTGAAGGATCCGGTCGCGGACACCCAGCTAATGAAAAACTGTTTTTT
CASSEGSGRGHPANEKLFF
>TRBD2|15|TRBJ2-5|-|TRBV5-1
TGCGCCAGCAGCTTCGGACTAGCGGGGGTGGAGACCCAGTACTTC
CASSFGLAGVETQYF
>TRBD2|15|TRBJ2-3|-|TRBV2
TGTGCCAGCAGTGGACTAGCGGACCTCACAGATACGCAGTATTTT
CASSGLADLTDTQYF
>-|13|TRBJ2-3|few|TRBV24-1
TGTGCCACCAGTGATTCAAGCACAGATACGCAGTATTTT
CATSDSSTDTQYF
>-|13|TRBJ2-4|-|TRBV25-1
TGTGCCAGCAGTGAAAGGGGAGGTTACATTCAGTACTTC
CASSERGGYIQYF
>TRBD1|15|TRBJ2-7|-|TRBV20-1
TGCAGTGCTAGAGGCCCATGGGACAGCGTCCACGAGCGGTACTTC
CSARGPWDSVHERYF
>TRBD1|15|TRBJ2-7|few|TRBV19
TGTGCCAGTAGTATGGGACAGGGGACATCGTACGAGCAGTACTTC
CASSMGQGTSYEQYF
>-|13|TRBJ2-2|few|TRBV7-6
TGTGCCAGCAGGCCTACAAACACCGGGGAGCTGTTTTTT
CASRPTNTGELFF
>TRBD2|14|TRBJ2-1|-|TRBV7-2
TGTGCCAGCAGCTTCCTGGGACTAGGATATGAGCAGTTCTTC
CASSFLGLGYEQFF
>TRBD2|17|TRBJ2-1|few|TRBV20-1
TGCAGTGCTAGAGTGGGGACTAGCGGGAGATTTTACAATGAGCAGTTCTTC
CSARVGTSGRFYNEQFF
>TRBD2|15|TRBJ2-7|-|TRBV28
TGTGCCAGCAGTCCCGCTAGCGGGAGGATATACGAGCAGTACTTC
CASSPASGRIYEQYF
>-|15|TRBJ1-5|-|TRBV6-2/TRBV6-3
TGTGCCAGCAATGCACAGGGAGCTCCAAATCAGCCCCAGCATTTT
CASNAQGAPNQPQHF
>TRBD1|14|TRBJ2-2|once|TRBV12-3/TRBV12-4
TGTGCCAGCAGTCGACAGGGGATCACCGGGGAGCTGTTTTTT
CASSRQGITGELFF
>-|16|TRBJ2-1|-|TRBV20-1
TGCAGTGCTGTCAGAGCAGGTGCGGCTTTGATCAATGAGCAGTTCTTC
CSAVRAGAALINEQFF
>-|12|TRBJ2-7|-|TRBV12-3/TRBV12-4
TGTGCCAGCAGTTTAGGAGATTCCGAGCAGTACTTC
CASSLGDSEQYF
>-|12|TRBJ2-7|-|TRBV20-1
TGCAGTGCTAGCCGGACAGATTACGAGCAGTACTTC
CSASRTDYEQYF
>TRBD2|14|TRBJ2-1|-|TRBV6-2/TRBV6-3
TGTGCCAGCAGTTACAGGGAGGGATACAATGAGCAGTTCTTC
CASSYREGYNEQFF
>-|13|TRBJ2-7|-|TRBV6-2/TRBV6-3
TGTGCCAGCAGTTACCCAGGAGGTTACGAGCAGTACTTC
CASSYPGGYEQYF
>TRBD2|15|TRBJ2-1|once|TRBV12-3/TRBV12-4
TGTGCCAGCAGTCCTCTAGCGGGGGAGATCAGTGAGCAGTTCTTC
CASSPLAGEISEQFF
>-|15|TRBJ2-7|-|TRBV12-3/TRBV12-4
TGTGCCAGCAGCGATGCAAGACGGGACAAATACGAGCAGTACTTC
CASSDARRDKYEQYF
>TRBD1|15|TRBJ1-2|-|TRBV4-1
TGCGCCAGCAGCCAGGGGACAGGAACCCTCTATGGCTACACCTTC
CASSQGTGTLYGYTF
>-|14|TRBJ2-7|-|TRBV5-1
TGCGCCAGCAGCTTGGAGTGGGGAAGCTACGAGCAGTACTTC
CASSLEWGSYEQYF
>-|15|TRBJ2-7|few|TRBV20-1
TGCAGTGCTAGTGACGCCGTGCGTCCGACCTACGAGCAGTACTTC
CSASDAVRPTYEQYF
>TRBD2|13|TRBJ2-5|few|TRBV29-1
TGCAGCGTTGGGGCGGGGGTTGTCGAGACCCAGTACTTC
CSVGAGVVETQYF
>-|16|TRBJ1-2|-|TRBV12-3/TRBV12-4
TGTGCCAGCAGTTTGACACCTGGAGCAGCGAACTATGGCTACACCTTC
CASSLTPGAANYGYTF